This TCR beta chain was sequenced in a study of OX40 agonist ivuxolimab in advanced cancers. CDR3 length: 16 amino acids. V was pared by 2 bases and J by 3 bases, with 6 bases of the junction left unmatched. Germline V lookup: CDR1 SGHAT, CDR2 FQNNGV. Profiled with immunoSEQ multiplex PCR; TCRdb holds only in-frame clones, not every one. Of around 34,000 clones listed, about 88% are singletons. The chain joins TRBV11-2 to TRBJ2-7; 11 nucleotides agree with TRBD2. The sequencing used CD4+ or CD8+ T cells sorted from blood, collected in a trial of the OX40 agonist ivuxolimab. The sequence was obtained from an adult with an advanced solid tumor such as melanoma, head and neck, liver or kidney cancer. The CDR3 DNA follows: TGTGCCAGCAGCTTACCGACCGGGACTAGCGGCTACGAGCAGTACTTC. Protein: CASSLPTGTSGYEQYF. The full variable domain, with the rest looked up from reference TRBV11-2 and TRBJ2-7, is EAGVAQSPRYKIIEKRQSVAFWCNPISGHATLYWYQQILGQGPKLLIQFQNNGVVDDSQLPKDRFSAERLKGVDSTLKIQPAKLEDSAVYLCASSLPTGTSGYEQYFGPGTRLTVT.